This TCR beta chain originates from a study of human T cells and chemical hapten exposure. The library put unique molecular identifiers onto individual cDNA molecules. TCRdb called the RACE reads again in MiXCR, with one record for every CDR3 protein. The data show approximately 100,000 distinct CDR3 sequences, roughly 12% seen once. This clonotype came up a few times. Its antigen is not identified. Time point indicated: pre-sensitization, week 0. Treatment denoted: therapeutic diphenylcyclopropenone sensitization with weekly scalp DPC. Prior to each patch test being applied, blood was drawn. The V and J ends lost 3 bases and 1 base respectively, with 13 bases between them. The germline V gene has CDR1 SGHNT and CDR2 YYREEE (reference sequence). This CDR3 has 15 residues. Study outcomes and limitations: Expanded TCRs showed more large CDR3 clusters than pre-sensitization or healthy control sets.

The genes are TRBV5-4 and TRBJ1-1, with D unclear. The sample was whole blood, taken in connection with sensitization to the hapten diphenylcyclopropenone (DPC). This TCR derives from a woman in her 50s with alopecia areata. Some clones in this sample may be carry-over from other donors' samples. The CDR3 region has the DNA TGTGCCAGCAGCTCGCTGGGGTTTACGAACACTGAAGCTTTCTTT. It translates to CASSSLGFTNTEAFF.